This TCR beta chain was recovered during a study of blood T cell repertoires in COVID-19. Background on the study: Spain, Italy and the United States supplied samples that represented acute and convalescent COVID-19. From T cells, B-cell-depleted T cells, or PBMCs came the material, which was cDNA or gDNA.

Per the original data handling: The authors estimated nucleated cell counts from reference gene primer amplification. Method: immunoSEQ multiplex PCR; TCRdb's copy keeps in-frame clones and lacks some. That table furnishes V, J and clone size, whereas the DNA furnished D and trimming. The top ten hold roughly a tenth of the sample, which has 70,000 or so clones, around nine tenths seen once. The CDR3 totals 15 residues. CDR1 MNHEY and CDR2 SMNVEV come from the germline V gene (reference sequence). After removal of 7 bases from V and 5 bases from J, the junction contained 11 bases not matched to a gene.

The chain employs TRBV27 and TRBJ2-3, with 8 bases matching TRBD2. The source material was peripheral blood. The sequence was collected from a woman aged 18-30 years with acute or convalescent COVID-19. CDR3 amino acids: CASTVSRGARDTQYF. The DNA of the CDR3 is TGTGCCAGCACGGTCTCGCGGGGGGCGAGAGATACGCAGTATTTT.